The TCR beta chain described here comes from a study of beta chain features in type 1 diabetes (dated by TCRdb to between 2018 and 2020). Background for the entire study: No differences in mean age, gender distribution, total cell number or subset yield were found between patients and healthy donors. Across all samples, 107,917,701 sorted cells were examined, and cell number per subset correlated strongly with RNA yield. In the study, recently diagnosed type 1 diabetes patients and matched healthy donors were compared on the TCRB repertoires of their sorted circulating CD4+ T cell subsets. Regulatory and stem cell-like memory subsets were obtained from only 8 patients and roughly eight healthy donors, while naive and central memory subsets were obtained from all 30 or so donors. Overall results and qualifications from the work: HLA sub-analyses involved small numbers of individuals, so any influence of HLA type on TCRB rearrangement remained unresolved. Shorter templates might be favored by PCR, yet because patient and control samples were amplified and corrected together, any such skew would affect both groups equally. Because cDNA was sequenced instead of genomic DNA, activated cells with high expression could be over-represented, although the groups did not differ in activation or CD3 levels. Naive, central memory and regulatory TCRB repertoires appeared more similar among patients than among healthy donors. Patients with type 1 diabetes made fewer insertions and deleted more nucleotides at VDJ recombination sites, implying thymic rearrangement abnormalities. In all four CD4+ subsets, TCRB CDR3 length was moderately but significantly shorter in type 1 diabetes patients.

From the cysteine up to the phenylalanine, the CDR3 has a length of 15 residues. The retained sequence is limited to the CDR3, 45 bases, with the frame set at the first base. CDR1 and CDR2, looked up from the germline V gene, are SGHTA and FQGNSA. V is pruned by 6 bases and J by 2 bases, leaving 9 bases of the junction without a gene match. The High Capacity cDNA Reverse Transcription Kit was used to reverse transcribe all of the isolated RNA, meaning that expressed TCRB transcripts were what got sequenced. Deep immunoSEQ sequencing was applied to naive, central memory and regulatory T cell samples, giving an average of about 3.7 million total reads per sample. Sorted cells were lysed in RLT buffer, and RNA was extracted using DNase-treated RNeasy Micro or Mini kits according to cell number. Each cell subset was processed on its own to prevent cross-contamination, while patient and healthy donor samples were processed together. The immunoSEQ multiplex PCR was used to amplify TCRB sequences from cDNA, generating 87-bp fragments that spanned the CDR3 region. Sequencing of the amplicons was performed on the Illumina HiSeq platform. In the original analysis: Synthetic template baselines were used to correct PCR bias computationally, reads within Hamming distance 2 were collapsed, and singletons that could not be merged were discarded. Reads were aligned against IMGT so that V, D and J genes, CDR3 length and insertions or deletions at six rearrangement sites could be assigned. Within each subset, clonotype counts were normalized to the number of sorted cells before true diversity and Gini coefficients were calculated with the tcR R package. The overlap coefficient, calculated on TCRB nucleotide sequences, was used to measure repertoire sharing. As a proxy for the pre-selection repertoire, out-of-frame TCRB sequences from naive cells were analyzed. As stored in TCRdb, this immuneACCESS dataset retains in-frame rearrangements with V and J assigned. A fraction of the clones does not appear; measured against another copy, unresolved V genes explain less than half of the discrepancy, and the remainder lacks a known reason. V, J and clone size are those of that table, while D and trimming were read from the DNA. The sample table lists 630,000 or so clones, around 15% of them with a count of one. The ten largest clones represent approximately 0.039% of the sample.

Concerning this clone: The clone's antigen remains unknown. Nothing much larger sits one base from this clone, and base qualities are not available.

Each donor gave one peripheral blood draw, around 0.12 L on average, collected into heparinised tubes. Using a panel that included CD45RO, CCR7, CD25, CD127, CD95 and CD27, naive, central memory, regulatory and stem cell-like memory CD4+ T cells were sorted on a BD FACSAria II. Purity was above 95% for every sorted population. PBMCs were separated immediately by Lymphoprep density gradient centrifugation and were stained directly, without being cultured. Samples were stained and sorted in pairs, with one healthy donor and one patient per experiment, so that batch effects were minimized. The sequencing input was naive CD4+ T cells from blood. Explained via the paper, the cell subset or site label denotes: true naive CD4+ T cells. The sequence derives from a man aged 18-30 years with type 1 diabetes. The V gene is TRBV7-2 and the J gene is TRBJ2-7; 8 nucleotides in the junction match TRBD2. The nucleotides read TGTGCCAGCAGACCACTAGCGGCTCTAACCTACGAGCAGTACTTC. This is translated as CASRPLAALTYEQYF.